This T cell receptor (beta chain) was captured by sequencing in a study of blood T cell repertoires in COVID-19. Study-level information: PBMCs, B-cell-depleted T cells, or T cells were the source of the cDNA or gDNA that made up the material.

Between the trimmed V and J ends, which lost 4 bases and 0 bases, there was a span of 13 bases. The CDR3 runs 15 residues. The V gene's germline CDR1 is SGHNT and CDR2 YYREEE (reference sequence). Per the original data handling: Amplification with reference gene primers provided the estimates of nucleated cell counts. Produced via immunoSEQ multiplex PCR; TCRdb's table is partial and in-frame only. The V and J calls and the clone size are those of that table, but D and trimming were determined from the DNA. The sample carries around 280,000 clones, 86% recorded once. This TCR was sampled from a woman aged 25 to 39 who had recovered from COVID-19. Material for sequencing was peripheral blood. V usage is TRBV5-4 and J usage is TRBJ1-1; tentatively, D is TRBD1 (6 bases). DNA for the CDR3: TGTGCCAGCAGCCCGGACAGTAATTTGAACACTGAAGCTTTCTTT. It specifies CASSPDSNLNTEAFF. The full variable domain, its missing parts supplied by reference TRBV5-4 and TRBJ1-1, is ETGVTQSPTHLIKTRGQQVTLRCSSQSGHNTVSWYQQALGQGPQFIFQYYREEENGRGNFPPRFSGLQFPNYSSELNVNALELDDSALYLCASSPDSNLNTEAFFGQGTRLTVV.